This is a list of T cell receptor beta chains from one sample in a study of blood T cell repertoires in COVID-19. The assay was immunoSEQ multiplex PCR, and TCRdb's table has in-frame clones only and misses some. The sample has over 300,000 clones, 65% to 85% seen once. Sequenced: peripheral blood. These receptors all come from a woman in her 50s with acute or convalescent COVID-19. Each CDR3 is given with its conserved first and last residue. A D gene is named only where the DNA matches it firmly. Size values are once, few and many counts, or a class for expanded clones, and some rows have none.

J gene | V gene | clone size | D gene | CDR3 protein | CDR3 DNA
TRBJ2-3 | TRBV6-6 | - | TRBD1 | CASSPRQGDTQYF | TGTGCCAGCAGTCCCCGACAGGGGGATACGCAGTATTTT
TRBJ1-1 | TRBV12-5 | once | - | CASGLVSGFMAEAFF | TGTGCTAGTGGTTTGGTAAGTGGCTTCATGGCTGAAGCTTTCTTT
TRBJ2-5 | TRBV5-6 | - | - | CASSAPVDKETQYF | TGTGCCAGCAGCGCGCCGGTGGACAAGGAGACCCAGTACTTC
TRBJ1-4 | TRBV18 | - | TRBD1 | CASSTTGGTNEKLFF | TGTGCCAGCTCTACTACAGGGGGAACTAATGAAAAACTGTTTTTT
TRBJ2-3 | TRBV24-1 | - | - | CATSGRSEAGDTQYF | TGTGCCACCAGTGGAAGATCCGAGGCGGGAGATACGCAGTATTTT
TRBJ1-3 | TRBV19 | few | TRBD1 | CASSLQGGSSGNTIYF | TGTGCCAGTAGTTTGCAGGGGGGAAGCTCTGGAAACACCATATATTTT
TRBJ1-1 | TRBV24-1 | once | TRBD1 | CATSEAPGQGNRPEAFF | TGTGCCACCAGTGAAGCACCGGGACAGGGAAATCGGCCTGAAGCTTTCTTT
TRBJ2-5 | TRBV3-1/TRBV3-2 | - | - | CASSQRETQYF | TGTGCCAGCAGCCAACGGGAGACCCAGTACTTC
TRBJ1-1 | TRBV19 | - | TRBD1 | CASMRTGVNTEAFF | TGTGCCAGTATGAGGACAGGGGTTAACACTGAAGCTTTCTTT
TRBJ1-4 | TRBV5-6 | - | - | CASSLNSRREKLFF | TGTGCCAGCAGCTTGAACAGCCGAAGAGAAAAACTGTTTTTT
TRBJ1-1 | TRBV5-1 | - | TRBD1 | CASSPSETGGYTEAFF | TGCGCCAGCAGCCCGTCCGAGACAGGGGGTTACACTGAAGCTTTCTTT
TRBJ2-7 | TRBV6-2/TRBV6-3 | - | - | CASSSPREYGEQYF | TGTGCCAGCAGTTCGCCACGGGAGTACGGCGAGCAGTACTTC
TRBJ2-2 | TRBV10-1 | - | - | CASSENAGGPNTGELFF | TGCGCCAGCAGTGAGAACGCCGGGGGGCCGAACACCGGGGAGCTGTTTTTT
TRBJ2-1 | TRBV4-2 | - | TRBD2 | CASSQSWTSGAIEQFF | TGTGCCAGCAGCCAATCCTGGACTAGCGGGGCTATTGAGCAGTTCTTC
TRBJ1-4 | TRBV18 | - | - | CASSPPSGNEKLFF | TGTGCCAGCTCACCACCCTCAGGGAACGAAAAACTGTTTTTT
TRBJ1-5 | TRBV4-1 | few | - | CASSQVAGLGNQPQHF | TGCGCCAGCAGCCAAGTCGCGGGGCTAGGCAATCAGCCCCAGCATTTT
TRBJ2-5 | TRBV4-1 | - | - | CASSQVPNQETQYF | TGCGCCAGCAGCCAAGTCCCTAACCAAGAGACCCAGTACTTC
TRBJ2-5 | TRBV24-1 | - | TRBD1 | CATSDKRDREKTQYF | TGTGCCACCAGTGATAAAAGGGACAGGGAAAAGACCCAGTACTTC
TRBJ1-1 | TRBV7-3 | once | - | CASSLRGVNTEAFF | TGTGCCAGCAGCCTCCGGGGGGTGAACACTGAAGCTTTCTTT
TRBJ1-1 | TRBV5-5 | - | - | CASSLQGSGTEAFF | TGTGCCAGCAGCTTACAGGGCTCGGGCACTGAAGCTTTCTTT
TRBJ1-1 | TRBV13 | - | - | CASSQSPLRGNTEAFF | TGTGCCAGCAGCCAATCCCCACTCAGGGGGAACACTGAAGCTTTCTTT
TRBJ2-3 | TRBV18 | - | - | CASSPSAGPTDTQYF | TGTGCCAGCTCCCCTTCGGCAGGGCCCACAGATACGCAGTATTTT
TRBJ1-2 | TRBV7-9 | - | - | CASRQGAGQGYTF | TGTGCCAGCAGACAAGGAGCTGGCCAGGGCTACACCTTC